Below, 21 T cell receptor beta chains from the same sample are listed, as sequenced in a study of blood T cell repertoires in COVID-19. Measured with immunoSEQ multiplex PCR; TCRdb has only the in-frame clones, and not every one. This table holds 65,000 to 90,000 clones, roughly four fifths found once. Material for sequencing was peripheral blood. The receptor set was obtained from a man between 65 and 85 years old with COVID-19, enrolled during active disease.

CDR3 bases: TGCGCCAGCAGCCCTGGAGGCAGAACCACAGATACGCAGTATTTT. Protein: CASSPGGRTTDTQYF. The chain joins TRBV5-1 to TRBJ2-3, with D possibly being TRBD2 (5 bases). The germline V gene has CDR1 SGHRS and CDR2 YFSETQ. Between the trimmed V and J ends, which lost 4 bases and 2 bases, there was a span of 14 bases. This CDR3 is built from 15 residues.

The rearrangement links TRBV5-4 to TRBJ2-3; 8 nucleotides agree with TRBD2. V gave up 2 bases and J gave up 3 bases; unmatched junction bases: 5. The CDR3 spans 15 residues. Per the germline V gene, CDR1 is SGHNT and CDR2 is YYREEE (reference sequence). The CDR3 sequence: CASSLRREVTDTQYF. Here the CDR3 DNA reads TGTGCCAGCAGCTTACGGCGGGAGGTGACAGATACGCAGTATTTT.

This clone was recorded a few times. The J gene is TRBJ2-1, the V gene TRBV5-4; possible D gene TRBD2, 6 bases. With 2 bases removed from V and 10 bases from J, the gap between germline ends came to 16 bases. CDR1 and CDR2 (germline): SGHNT, YYREEE (reference sequence). The CDR3 extends over 14 amino acids. The CDR3 region has the DNA TGTGCCAGCAGCTTTGCCGCGGGGTCCGGGGAGCAGTTCTTC. Residues: CASSFAAGSGEQFF.

The CDR3 protein is CSVGGTRTYEQYF. The DNA of the CDR3 is TGCAGCGTTGGCGGGACTCGAACCTACGAGCAGTACTTC. V and J are TRBV29-1 and TRBJ2-7, with D perhaps TRBD2 (6 bases). The CDR3 consists of 13 residues. Germline assignment: CDR1 SQVTM and CDR2 ANQGSEA. The ends were cut back, 4 bases at V and 2 bases at J, with 12 bases in the middle.

V usage is TRBV6-1 and J usage is TRBJ1-2; possible D gene TRBD1, 5 bases. The CDR3 spans 15 residues. Trimming pared 5 bases from V and 2 bases from J, leaving 15 bases between. Per the germline V gene, CDR1 is MNHNS and CDR2 is SASEGT. The CDR3 protein is CASSLIGAGNYGYTF. The DNA of the CDR3 is TGTGCCAGCAGTTTAATAGGGGCAGGAAACTATGGCTACACCTTC.

The CDR3 DNA reads as TGTGCCAGCACCGCCCGAGAGGGAAATGGCTACACCTTC. Its protein is CASTAREGNGYTF. The V and J genes are TRBV6-5 and TRBJ1-2; D not resolved. Germline V lookup: CDR1 MNHEY, CDR2 SVGAGI. The CDR3 covers 13 residues. Trimming stripped 7 bases from V and 6 bases from J, with 15 bases between.

The chain links TRBV6-5 to TRBJ1-2, with D perhaps matching TRBD1 (6 bases). Between the trimmed V and J ends, which lost 6 bases and 3 bases, there was a span of 11 bases. CDR3 length: 13 amino acids. Germline CDR1 is MNHEY and CDR2 is SVGAGI. The CDR3 DNA reads TGTGCCAGCAGCCCGGACAGCTACTATGGCTACACCTTC. This gives the protein CASSPDSYYGYTF.

The chain couples TRBV6-6 to TRBJ1-1; D unresolved. This CDR3 is built from 12 residues. Trimming stripped 6 bases from V and 8 bases from J, with 13 bases between. Germline V gene sequence: CDR1 MNHNY, CDR2 SVGAGI (reference sequence). The CDR3 region has the DNA TGTGCCAGCAGCCTCTCTCTGAGGGAAGCTTTCTTT. This sequence encodes CASSLSLREAFF.

The chain has TRBV19 and TRBJ2-7; tentative D call: TRBD2 (6 bases). Germline lookup yields CDR1 LNHDA and CDR2 SQIVND (reference sequence). The CDR3 covers 13 residues. Trimming pared 7 bases from V and 2 bases from J, leaving 12 bases between. This chain's CDR3 is CASKAGGTYEQYF. The CDR3 DNA reads as TGTGCCAGTAAAGCGGGCGGTACCTACGAGCAGTACTTC.

This clone was observed a few times. The rearrangement uses TRBV27 and TRBJ2-7; unclear D gene. The V end was cut by 0 bases, the J end by 0 bases, with 9 bases between. This CDR3 comprises 15 residues. Germline CDR1 reads MNHEY; CDR2 reads SMNVEV (reference sequence). Here the CDR3 DNA reads TGTGCCAGCAGTTTATCGCCTTTCGGCTCCTACGAGCAGTACTTC. This gives the protein CASSLSPFGSYEQYF.

There are a few counts of this clone. This chain links TRBV7-2 with TRBJ1-2, with D maybe TRBD1 (5 bases). The germline V gene has CDR1 SGHTA and CDR2 FQGNSA. V gave up 1 base and J gave up 6 bases, with 21 bases separating them. This CDR3 is 17 amino acids long. The CDR3 region is CASSLEYGGRGENGYTF. The DNA of the CDR3 is TGTGCCAGCAGCTTAGAATACGGCGGGAGGGGAGAGAATGGCTACACCTTC.

The genes are TRBV30 and TRBJ1-6, with 7 bases identical to TRBD1. The CDR3 contains 14 residues. Looked up from germline, CDR1 is GTSNPN and CDR2 is SVGIG (reference sequence). V lost 1 base to trimming and J lost 7 bases; unmatched junction nucleotides: 4. CDR3 sequence reads: CAWSGLQGNSPLHF. CDR3 nucleotides: TGTGCCTGGAGTGGCTTACAGGGGAATTCACCCCTCCACTTT.

The chain joins TRBV9 to TRBJ2-7; 10 nucleotides align to TRBD2. The CDR3 runs 16 residues. Trimming cost V 4 bases and J 5 bases; bases outside gene matches: 12. Germline V gene lookup returns CDR1 SGDLS and CDR2 YYNGEE. CDR3 sequence: CASSPSLSSGRNEQYF. The CDR3 DNA sequence: TGTGCCAGCAGCCCCTCTCTTAGTAGCGGGAGGAACGAGCAGTACTTC.

V gene TRBV4-2 combines with J gene TRBJ2-7, with 11 bases lining up with TRBD2. With 8 bases clipped from V and 3 bases from J, the junction kept 3 bases outside the gene matches. Germline V gene lookup returns CDR1 LGHNA and CDR2 YNFKEQ. CDR3 length equals 13 residues. CDR3 bases: TGTGCCAGCTCCGGGACTAGCGGCTACGAGCAGTACTTC. This translates into CASSGTSGYEQYF.

CDR3 loop: CASSLIAGGQGTGGYTF. The CDR3 DNA is TGTGCCAGCAGCTTAATTGCGGGGGGACAGGGGACGGGTGGCTACACCTTC. The chain is built from TRBV7-9 and TRBJ1-2, with 10 bases that match TRBD1. The germline CDR1 and CDR2 sequences are SEHNR and FQNEAQ (reference sequence). The junction had 13 bases not matched to a gene; V was cut back by 2 bases and J by 7 bases. This CDR3 is 17 amino acids long.

The chain has TRBV28 and TRBJ1-2; weak D call: TRBD1 (6 bases). V was shortened by 7 bases and J by 8 bases, with 14 bases between the two germline ends. CDR1 is MDHEN, CDR2 SYDVKM, per germline. This CDR3 region has 12 residues. The CDR3 here is CASNWGQGGYTF. For the CDR3, the DNA is TGTGCCAGCAATTGGGGGCAGGGAGGCTACACCTTC.

The chain joins TRBV10-3 to TRBJ1-2, with 8 bases that match TRBD1. This CDR3 is 13 amino acids long. V lost 8 bases to trimming and J lost 3 bases; unmatched junction nucleotides: 5. The V gene's germline CDR1 is ENHRY and CDR2 SYGVKD. CDR3 in DNA: TGTGCCATCGACCAGACAGGGGACTATGGCTACACCTTC. Encoded protein: CAIDQTGDYGYTF.

This clone appeared a single time. V usage is TRBV3-1 (or the pseudogene TRBV3-2) and J usage is TRBJ1-1; D is uncertain. In germline, CDR1 is LGHDT, CDR2 YNNKEL (reference sequence). The CDR3 has 14 residues. V was pared by 4 bases and J by 1 base, with 10 bases between. Written as DNA, the CDR3 is TGTGCCAGCAGCCTAAGTACTCGGAACACTGAAGCTTTCTTT. Its translation is CASSLSTRNTEAFF.

A single count supports this clone. Distinct nucleotide sequences in the sample also encode this CDR3. The chain couples TRBV30 to TRBJ2-1; D is unclear. This CDR3 is 11 amino acids long. Germline loops: CDR1 GTSNPN, CDR2 SVGIG (reference sequence). The V end was cut by 3 bases, the J end by 6 bases, with 6 bases between. CDR3 loop: CAWSRGNEQFF. The CDR3 DNA is TGTGCCTGGAGCCGAGGCAATGAGCAGTTCTTC. Based on the CDR3 plus reference TRBV30 and TRBJ2-1, the full variable domain is SQTIHQWPATLVQPVGSPLSLECTVEGTSNPNLYWYRQAAGRGLQLLFYSVGIGQISSEVPQNLSASRPQDRQFILSSKKLLLSDSGFYLCAWSRGNEQFFGPGTRLTVL.

The chain combines TRBV9 with TRBJ1-2; D is possibly TRBD1 (5 bases). Between the trimmed V and J ends, which lost 4 bases and 4 bases, there was a span of 11 bases. The CDR3 totals 13 residues. CDR1 and CDR2 (germline): SGDLS, YYNGEE. CDR3: CASSKDGGYGYTF. The DNA for the CDR3 is TGTGCCAGCAGCAAAGACGGGGGCTATGGCTACACCTTC. The variable domain in full, with the rest retrieved from reference TRBV9 and TRBJ1-2, is DSGVTQTPKHLITATGQRVTLRCSPRSGDLSVYWYQQSLDQGLQFLIQYYNGEERAKGNILERFSAQQFPDLHSELNLSSLELGDSALYFCASSKDGGYGYTFGSGTRLTVV.

The chain employs TRBV11-1 and TRBJ1-5; 9 bases fit TRBD1. Germline lookup yields CDR1 SGHAT and CDR2 FQDESV (reference sequence). V shed 4 bases and J 6 bases; nucleotides not matched to a gene: 1. The CDR3 covers 13 residues. CDR3 in amino acids: CASSSDRGQPQHF. For the CDR3, the DNA is TGTGCCAGCAGCTCGGACAGGGGTCAGCCCCAGCATTTT. The whole variable domain, filled in from reference TRBV11-1 and TRBJ1-5, reads EAEVAQSPRYKITEKSQAVAFWCDPISGHATLYWYRQILGQGPELLVQFQDESVVDDSQLPKDRFSAERLKGVDSTLKIQPAELGDSAMYLCASSSDRGQPQHFGDGTRLSIL.